This T cell receptor beta chain was obtained from a study of cytomegalovirus exposure and HLA in healthy donors. Study-level findings and limits: Common viral pathogens (according to a later analysis) appeared linked to several of the most significant clusters.

Details on this clone: Its cognate antigen is unknown.

It was with 60 Vbeta and 13 Jbeta primers that the PCR ran. Clones were sequenced by immunoSEQ multiplex PCR, and TCRdb holds only the in-frame ones, with some missing. The sample contains about 220,000 clones, more than 60% of which appear only once. The CDR3 runs to 16 residues. Germline CDR1 MNHNS, CDR2 SASEGT. Trimming took 3 bases from V and 0 from J; bases not matched to a gene: 7. This TCR was sampled from a woman aged 25 to 45 in good health and CMV-seronegative. The sample consisted of PBMCs. The chain employs TRBV6-1 and TRBJ1-1; 7 bases are shared with TRBD1. The CDR3 nucleotides are TGTGCCAGCAGTGAGCCTCGCGGACAGGTGAACACTGAAGCTTTCTTT. This sequence encodes CASSEPRGQVNTEAFF.